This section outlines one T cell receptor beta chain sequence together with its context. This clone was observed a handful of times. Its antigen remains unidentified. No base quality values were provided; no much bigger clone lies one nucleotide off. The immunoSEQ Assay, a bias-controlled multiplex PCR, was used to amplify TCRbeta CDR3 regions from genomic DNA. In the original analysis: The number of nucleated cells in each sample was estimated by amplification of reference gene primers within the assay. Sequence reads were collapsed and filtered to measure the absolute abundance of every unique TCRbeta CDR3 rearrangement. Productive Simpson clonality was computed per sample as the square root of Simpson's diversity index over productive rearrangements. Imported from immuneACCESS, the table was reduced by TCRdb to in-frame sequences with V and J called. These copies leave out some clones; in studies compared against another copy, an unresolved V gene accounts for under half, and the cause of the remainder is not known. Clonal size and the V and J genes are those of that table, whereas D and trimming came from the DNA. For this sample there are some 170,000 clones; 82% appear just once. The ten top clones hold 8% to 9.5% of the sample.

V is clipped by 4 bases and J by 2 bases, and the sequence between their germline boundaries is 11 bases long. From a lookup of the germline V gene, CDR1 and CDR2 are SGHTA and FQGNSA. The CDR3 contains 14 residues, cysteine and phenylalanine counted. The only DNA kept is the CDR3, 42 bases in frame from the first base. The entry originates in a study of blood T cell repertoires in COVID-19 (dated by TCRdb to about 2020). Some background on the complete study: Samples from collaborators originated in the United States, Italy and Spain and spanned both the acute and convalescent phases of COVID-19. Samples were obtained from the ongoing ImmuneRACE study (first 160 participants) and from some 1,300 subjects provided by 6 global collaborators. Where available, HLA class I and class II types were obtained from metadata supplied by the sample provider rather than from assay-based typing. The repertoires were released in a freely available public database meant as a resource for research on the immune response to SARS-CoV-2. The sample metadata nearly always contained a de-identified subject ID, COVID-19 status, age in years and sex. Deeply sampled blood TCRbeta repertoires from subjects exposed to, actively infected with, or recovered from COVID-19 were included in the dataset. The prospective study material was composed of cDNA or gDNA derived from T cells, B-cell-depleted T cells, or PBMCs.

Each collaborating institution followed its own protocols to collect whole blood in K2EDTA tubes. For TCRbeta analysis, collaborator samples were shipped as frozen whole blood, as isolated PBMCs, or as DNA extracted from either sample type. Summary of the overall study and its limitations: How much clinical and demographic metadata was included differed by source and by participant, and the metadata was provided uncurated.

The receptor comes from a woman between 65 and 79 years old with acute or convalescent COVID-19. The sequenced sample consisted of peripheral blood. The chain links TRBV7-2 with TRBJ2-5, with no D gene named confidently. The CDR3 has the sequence CASSSLTPQETQYF. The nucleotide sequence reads TGTGCCAGCAGCTCTCTGACACCACAAGAGACCCAGTACTTC.